The 5 T cell receptor beta chains listed next were all sequenced from one sample in a study of siplizumab effects on memory and regulatory T cells (dated by TCRdb to between 2018 and 2021). To prepare the library, the immunoSEQ multiplex PCR assay was applied. Held by TCRdb, this immuneACCESS table contains in-frame sequences only and omits some clones. Under half of the omission traces to an unresolved V gene where checked; the cause of the rest is unknown. Counted in this sample were around 100,000 clones; around 92% of them appeared once. The ten largest make up 0.14% to 0.15% of the sample. The sequencing sample was made of CD4+ T cells sorted from blood. The receptors stem from a human donor in good health.

The rearrangement links TRBV7-9 to TRBJ1-1, with 9 bases fitting TRBD1. The J segment lost 4 bases and the V segment lost 5 bases, leaving 8 bases of the junction unmatched. Germline CDR1 is SEHNR and CDR2 is FQNEAQ (reference sequence). This CDR3 is 15 amino acids long. The CDR3 nucleotides read TGTGCCAGCAGCCCCCGGGGACAGGGTTTCACTGAAGCTTTCTTT. It encodes CASSPRGQGFTEAFF.

CDR3 DNA sequence: TGTGCCAGCAGCTTGTACAGGGAAACCTCTGGAAACACCATATATTTT. Amino acids: CASSLYRETSGNTIYF. V is TRBV5-6 and J is TRBJ1-3, with D possibly being TRBD1 (6 bases). Looked up from germline, CDR1 is SGHDT and CDR2 is YYEEEE. V was shortened by 1 base and J by 0 bases, with 11 bases between the two germline ends. The CDR3 contains 16 residues.

The chain combines TRBV4-1 with TRBJ2-1, with 10 bases lining up with TRBD2. The V and J ends lost 1 base and 0 bases, in that order; junction bases with no gene match: 9. This CDR3 is built from 19 residues. CDR1 and CDR2 from the germline V gene are MGHRA and YSYEKL. CDR3 sequence reads: CASSQAVAGGRVSYNEQFF. The CDR3 bases are TGCGCCAGCAGCCAAGCGGTAGCGGGGGGCCGGGTCTCCTACAATGAGCAGTTCTTC.

The count of this clone is one. The rearrangement links TRBV4-2 to TRBJ2-7, with a weak D call TRBD2 (5 bases). Germline CDR1 LGHNA, CDR2 YNFKEQ. V was pared by 0 bases and J by 0 bases, with 15 bases between. The CDR3 runs to 17 residues. CDR3 region: CASSQDRAGLGSYEQYF. The CDR3, as DNA: TGTGCCAGCAGCCAAGATCGGGCGGGTTTGGGCTCCTACGAGCAGTACTTC.

The chain employs TRBV5-4 and TRBJ2-7; TRBD1 matches 8 bases. J lost 10 bases, V lost 1 base, and 7 bases had no gene match. This CDR3 region has 13 residues. From germline, CDR1 is SGHNT and CDR2 YYREEE (reference sequence). The CDR3 region has the DNA TGTGCCAGCAGCTTGCAAGGTGGACAGGGACAGTACTTC. Translated: CASSLQGGQGQYF.